Described below is a single T cell receptor beta chain sequence and its context. Method: immunoSEQ multiplex PCR; TCRdb's copy keeps in-frame clones and lacks some. The sample records 76,000 or so clones, 80% to 90% being singletons. This entry is derived from a study of technical replicates of blood from a few donors. The sequence derives from a human donor in good health. Some clones in this sample may be carry-over from other donors' samples. Sequenced sample: PBMCs.

The CDR3 loop reads CASSLEGAGANVLTF. CDR3 DNA: TGTGCCAGCAGCTTAGAAGGGGCTGGGGCCAACGTCCTGACTTTC. The V and J genes are TRBV11-1 and TRBJ2-6; D is perhaps TRBD1 (5 bases). V lost 1 base and J 2 bases, leaving 6 bases between the germline ends. CDR1 and CDR2 (germline): SGHAT, FQDESV (reference sequence). This CDR3 has 15 residues.